This entry is about one T cell receptor beta chain. The data derive from a study of cytomegalovirus exposure and HLA in healthy donors. Use of 60 Vbeta and 13 Jbeta primers characterized the PCR. Produced via immunoSEQ multiplex PCR; TCRdb's table is partial and in-frame only. In the table there are around 120,000 clones, about 74% of which are singletons. CDR1 is SNHLY, CDR2 FYNNEI, per germline. V dropped 6 bases and J dropped 11; count of bases not matched to a gene: 6. The CDR3 loop spans 11 amino acids. The sequencing sample was made of PBMCs. This receptor was taken from a middle-aged woman in good health and CMV-seropositive. The rearrangement joins TRBV2 to TRBJ2-5; TRBD1 matches 7 bases. The CDR3 here is CASSYTGEQYF. The DNA of the CDR3 is TGTGCCAGCAGCTATACAGGGGAGCAGTACTTC.